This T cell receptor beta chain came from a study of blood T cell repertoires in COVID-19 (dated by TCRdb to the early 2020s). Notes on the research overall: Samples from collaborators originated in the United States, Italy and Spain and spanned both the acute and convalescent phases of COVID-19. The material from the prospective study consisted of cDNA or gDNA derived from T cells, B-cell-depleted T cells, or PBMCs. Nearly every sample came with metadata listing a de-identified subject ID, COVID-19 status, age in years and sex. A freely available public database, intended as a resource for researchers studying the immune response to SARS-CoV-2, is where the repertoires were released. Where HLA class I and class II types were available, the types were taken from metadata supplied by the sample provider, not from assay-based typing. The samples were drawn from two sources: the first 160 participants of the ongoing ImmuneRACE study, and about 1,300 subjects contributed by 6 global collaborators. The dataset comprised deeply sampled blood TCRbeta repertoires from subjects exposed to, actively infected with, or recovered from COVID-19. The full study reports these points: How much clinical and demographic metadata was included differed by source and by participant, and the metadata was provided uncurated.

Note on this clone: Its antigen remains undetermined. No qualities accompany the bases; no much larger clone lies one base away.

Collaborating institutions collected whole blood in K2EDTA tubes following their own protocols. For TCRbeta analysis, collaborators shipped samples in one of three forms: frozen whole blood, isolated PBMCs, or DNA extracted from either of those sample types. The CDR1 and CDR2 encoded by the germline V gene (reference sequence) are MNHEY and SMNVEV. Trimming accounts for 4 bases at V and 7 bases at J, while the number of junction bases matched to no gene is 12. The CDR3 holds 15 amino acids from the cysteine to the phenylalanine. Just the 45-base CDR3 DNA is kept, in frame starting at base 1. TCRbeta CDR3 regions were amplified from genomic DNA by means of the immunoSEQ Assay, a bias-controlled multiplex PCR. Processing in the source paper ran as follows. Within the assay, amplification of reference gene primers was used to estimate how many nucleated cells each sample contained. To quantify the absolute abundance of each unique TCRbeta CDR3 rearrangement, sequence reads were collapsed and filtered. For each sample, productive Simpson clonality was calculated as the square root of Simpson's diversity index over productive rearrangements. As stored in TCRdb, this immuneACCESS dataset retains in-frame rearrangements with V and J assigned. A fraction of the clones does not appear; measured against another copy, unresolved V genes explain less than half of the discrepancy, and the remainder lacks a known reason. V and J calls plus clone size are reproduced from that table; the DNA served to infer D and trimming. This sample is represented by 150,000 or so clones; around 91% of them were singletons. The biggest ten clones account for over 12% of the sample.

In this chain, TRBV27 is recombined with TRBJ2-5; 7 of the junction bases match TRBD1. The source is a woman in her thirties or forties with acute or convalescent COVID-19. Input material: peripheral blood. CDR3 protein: CASSYTGQRYRTQYF. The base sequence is TGTGCCAGCAGTTATACGGGACAGAGATATCGGACCCAGTACTTC.